This TCR beta chain was identified in a study of T-cell memory formation after mild COVID-19 (dated by TCRdb to the early 2020s). For the wider study: TCR sequence clusters from the two donors were largely donor specific. T-cell clones expanding and contracting after mild COVID-19 in two donors were tracked by longitudinal TCRalpha and TCRbeta repertoire sequencing. The cohort was made up of two young adult volunteers, one female and one male, who were previously healthy. What the study reported, not specific to this receptor: From day 15 to 85, contracting clones showed balanced CD4/CD8 phenotypes, whereas a second wave of clones that expanded from day 15 to 37 leaned towards CD4+. Contracting CD4+ clones were located mainly in the CM and EM memory subsets, whereas CD8+ clones were found to be enriched in EMRA. Some responding clones were detected in pre-infection memory, which suggested that pre-existing cross-reactive memory T cells had joined the SARS-CoV-2 response. The study covered only a couple of mild cases, and larger cohorts including severe cases with pre-infection samples were considered necessary. The second-wave clones that peaked on day 37 were not confirmed to be SARS-CoV-2 specific.

Ficoll-Paque density gradient centrifugation was the method used to isolate PBMCs. TCRdb lists the instrument as Illumina NovaSeq 6000. cDNA libraries for TCRalpha and TCRbeta were prepared by 5'RACE using constant-segment primers, with sample barcodes and unique molecular identifiers added. Trizol reagent was used to extract RNA from every sample. Library amplification was performed in two PCR steps, and a second sample barcode and Illumina TruSeq adapters were introduced in the second step. Libraries were sequenced on an Illumina NovaSeq with 2 x 150 bp paired-end reads. The original pipeline was this. Demultiplexing of reads and collapsing into UMI-guided consensus sequences were performed with migec v1.2.7. Using mixcr v2.1.11, the UMI consensuses were aligned to TRA and TRB V and J templates and assembled into clonotypes. Clonotypes were classified as expanded or contracted when called significant by both edgeR and NoisET, with noise models trained on biological replicates. edgeR calls used a false discovery rate-adjusted p below 0.01 and a log2 fold-change threshold of 1. As an exploratory analysis of dynamics, max-normalized trajectories of the 1000 most abundant clonotypes were examined by PCA with hierarchical clustering. The CD4 or CD8 phenotype of responding clones was assigned using the separately sequenced CD4+ and CD8+ repertoires. The raw public reads went through TCRdb reprocessing: fastp at Q25, MiXCR clone calling, in-frame beta chains kept. Rows with a matching CDR3 protein are joined into one entry that keeps the most common DNA and genes. Here the V and J calls rest on TCRdb's processing, not on the authors' analysis. The sample table shows hundreds of thousands of distinct CDR3 sequences, and about 20% are seen once. The ten largest make up approximately 8% of the sample.

This clonotype was detected a few times. Its antigen remains unidentified. Base qualities are not at hand, and no much larger clone is one base apart. The V end loses 6 bases and the J end loses 1 base, and a stretch of 19 bases separates them. The CDR3 runs 15 residues from the cysteine to the phenylalanine. The kept DNA is CDR3 alone, 45 bases in frame from the first base. CDR1 and CDR2 are drawn from the germline V gene (reference sequence): DFQATT, SNEGSKA. The source material was PBMCs or a T cell subset sorted from them (not recorded which). The source is an adult woman who had mild COVID-19 (a few samples of this study predate the infection). The sample titles of this study are shuffled in the database, so cell type and time point are left out; the donor was told from shared clones. Rearrangement joined TRBV20-1 to TRBJ2-7, with TRBD2 perhaps the D gene, on 6 matching bases. The CDR3 protein is CSARAPGLSSYEQYF. The DNA is TGCAGTGCACGAGCACCGGGACTGTCATCCTACGAGCAGTACTTC.